This T cell receptor beta chain was identified in a study of blood T cell repertoires in COVID-19. The overall study: Acute and convalescent COVID-19 specimens originated in the United States, Italy and Spain. PBMCs, B-cell-depleted T cells, or T cells provided the cDNA or gDNA that made up the material.

Original handling: Nucleated cell counts were estimated from reference gene primer amplification. The table came from immunoSEQ multiplex PCR; TCRdb's copy has only in-frame clones and leaves some out. The D gene and trimming were derived from the DNA, and the V and J assignments and clone size from that table. Of around 50,000 clones in the sample, more than 75% were seen once. The V end was cut by 0 bases, the J end by 4 bases, with 12 bases between. CDR1 is LGHDT and CDR2 is YNNKEL in the germline V gene (reference sequence). The CDR3 is made up of 15 amino acids. The J gene is TRBJ2-5, the V gene TRBV3-1 (or the pseudogene TRBV3-2); no clear D. The sequencing sample was made of peripheral blood. This TCR was recovered from a man in his sixties or seventies with active COVID-19. Here the CDR3 reads CASSQDGTKPETQYF. The CDR3 bases are TGTGCCAGCAGCCAAGATGGTACGAAGCCAGAGACCCAGTACTTC.